This entry lists 27 T cell receptor beta chains sequenced from one sample in a study of blood T cell repertoires in COVID-19. Produced via immunoSEQ multiplex PCR; TCRdb's table is partial and in-frame only. The sample lists fewer than 300,000 clones; around nine tenths were seen once. Sequencing used PBMCs or T cells enriched from blood (not recorded which). The receptors stem from a woman under 40 who had recovered from COVID-19.

The sample holds a few counts of this clone. The V and J genes are TRBV7-9 and TRBJ1-6; D not certain. Germline loops: CDR1 SEHNR, CDR2 FQNEAQ (reference sequence). The V end was cut by 0 bases, the J end by 0 bases, with 9 bases between. The length of the CDR3 is 17 residues. In nucleotides, the CDR3 is TGTGCCAGCAGCTTAGCAGCGGGGAGCTCCTATAATTCACCCCTCCACTTT. Amino acid sequence: CASSLAAGSSYNSPLHF.

The rearrangement links TRBV28 to TRBJ1-4; weak D call: TRBD1 (5 bases). Germline CDR1 and CDR2: MDHEN and SYDVKM. Deletions cut 7 bases from V and 6 bases from J, with 15 bases between. The CDR3 is 14 residues long. CDR3 in amino acids: CASNVDSTDEKLFF. CDR3 DNA sequence: TGTGCCAGCAATGTAGACAGTACAGATGAAAAACTGTTTTTT. Full variable domain (remainder filled in from reference TRBV28 and TRBJ1-4): DVKVTQSSRYLVKRTGEKVFLECVQDMDHENMFWYRQDPGLGLRLIYFSYDVKMKEKGDIPEGYSVSREKKERFSLILESASTNQTSMYLCASNVDSTDEKLFFGSGTQLSVL.

This rearrangement joins TRBV5-6 to TRBJ2-3; D is unresolved. This CDR3 is 13 amino acids long. The V and J ends lost 0 bases and 4 bases respectively, with 6 bases between them. The germline gives CDR1 SGHDT, CDR2 YYEEEE. The CDR3 sequence is CASSLEGADTQYF. CDR3 nucleotides: TGTGCCAGCAGCTTGGAAGGAGCAGATACGCAGTATTTT.

The chain employs TRBV5-8 and TRBJ1-5, with TRBD1 matching over 8 bases. From germline, CDR1 is SGHTS and CDR2 YDEGEE. This CDR3 spans 15 amino acids. The J segment lost 6 bases and the V segment lost 2 bases, leaving 7 bases of the junction unmatched. CDR3 bases: TGTGCCAGCAGCTTCGGACAGGGAGGGTCTCAGCCCCAGCATTTT. Protein sequence: CASSFGQGGSQPQHF.

The CDR3 region is CASSQDRVGYYEQYF. The DNA for the CDR3 is TGCGCCAGCAGCCAAGACAGGGTTGGGTACTACGAGCAGTACTTC. The rearrangement uses TRBV4-3 and TRBJ2-7; maybe TRBD1 (5 bases). The CDR3 has 15 residues. CDR1 is LGHNA, CDR2 YSLEER, per germline. The V gene lost 0 bases and the J gene lost 3 bases, with 12 bases spanning the gap.

The rearrangement links TRBV29-1 to TRBJ1-1; TRBD1 matches 10 bases. V was clipped by 5 bases and J by 1 base; unmatched bases: 1. The germline V gene encodes CDR1 SQVTM and CDR2 ANQGSEA. CDR3 size: 13 residues. In DNA, the CDR3 is TGCAGCGTTCGACAGGGGGCGAACACTGAAGCTTTCTTT. Translation gives CSVRQGANTEAFF.

V gene TRBV30 combines with J gene TRBJ2-2; 9 bases agree with TRBD2. Germline values: CDR1 GTSNPN, CDR2 SVGIG (reference sequence). The V segment lost 8 bases and the J segment 6 bases; nucleotides outside the gene matches: 10. There are 14 residues in the CDR3. In nucleotides, the CDR3 is TGTGCCAACCGCGGGCTAGCGGGATCCGGGGAGCTGTTTTTT. This translates into CANRGLAGSGELFF.

The gene calls are TRBV2 and TRBJ1-2, with 9 bases lining up with TRBD1. Germline loops: CDR1 SNHLY, CDR2 FYNNEI. The V segment lost 7 bases and the J segment 4 bases; nucleotides outside the gene matches: 10. The length of the CDR3 is 15 residues. Here the CDR3 reads CASTWEGQGVYGYTF. The CDR3 DNA reads TGTGCCAGCACCTGGGAGGGACAGGGAGTCTATGGCTACACCTTC.

This clone was found once. The rearrangement links TRBV21-1 to TRBJ2-5; TRBD2 was called by the table and not checked on the DNA. TRBV21-1 has pseudogene status. The CDR3 runs to 15 residues. The CDR3 spells CASSKERGAQETQYF. The CDR3, as DNA: TGTGCCAGCAGCAAAGAGCGGGGTGCCCAAGAGACCCAGTACTTC.

The chain carries TRBV13 and TRBJ2-5; no reliable D call. V lost 4 bases and J 2 bases, leaving 17 bases between the germline ends. Germline CDR1 reads PRHDT; CDR2 reads FYEKMQ (reference sequence). This CDR3 is 16 amino acids long. The CDR3 sequence: CASSYPAIQGQETQYF. In nucleotides, the CDR3 is TGTGCCAGCAGCTATCCAGCGATCCAAGGACAAGAGACCCAGTACTTC.

The gene calls are TRBV2 and TRBJ1-2; 8 positions agree with TRBD1. Germline assignment: CDR1 SNHLY and CDR2 FYNNEI. Losses at the gene ends were 7 bases for V and 4 bases for J; bases not matched to a gene: 8. This CDR3 region has 14 residues. CDR3 sequence: CASMDQGAGYGYTF. The CDR3, as DNA: TGTGCCAGCATGGACCAGGGGGCTGGCTATGGCTACACCTTC.

The gene calls are TRBV15 and TRBJ1-5; 7 nucleotides match TRBD1. The CDR3 consists of 16 residues. With 1 base clipped from V and 6 bases from J, the junction kept 9 bases outside the gene matches. The germline CDR1 and CDR2 sequences are LNHNV and YYDKDF (reference sequence). CDR3 sequence reads: CATSRGKDRVGQPQHF. For the CDR3, the DNA is TGTGCCACCAGCAGAGGGAAAGACAGGGTCGGTCAGCCCCAGCATTTT.

This chain joins TRBV30 and TRBJ1-2; D possibly corresponds to TRBD1 (5 bases). Germline V gene sequence: CDR1 GTSNPN, CDR2 SVGIG (reference sequence). The V gene lost 2 bases and the J gene lost 4 bases, with 11 bases spanning the gap. The CDR3 covers 13 residues. The CDR3 spells CAWSRGLRYGYTF. The CDR3 DNA reads TGTGCCTGGAGTAGGGGACTGCGCTATGGCTACACCTTC.

J is TRBJ2-1 and V is TRBV5-8, with 8 bases aligning to TRBD2. The CDR3 is 19 residues long. The V segment lost 4 bases and the J segment 6 bases; nucleotides outside the gene matches: 21. Germline assignment: CDR1 SGHTS and CDR2 YDEGEE. In DNA, the CDR3 is TGTGCCAGCAGCCTCCCGCGGTGGGGGAGCGGGAGTTTTGGCAATGAGCAGTTCTTC. This translates into CASSLPRWGSGSFGNEQFF. The full variable domain, rest sourced from reference TRBV5-8 and TRBJ2-1, is EAGVTQSPTHLIKTRGQQATLRCSPISGHTSVYWYQQALGLGLQFLLWYDEGEERNRGNFPPRFSGRQFPNYSSELNVNALELEDSALYLCASSLPRWGSGSFGNEQFFGPGTRLTVL.

The CDR3 DNA is TGTGCCAGCAGCCTGACAGGGGGGCCAGATACGCAGTATTTT. Its translation: CASSLTGGPDTQYF. The V call is TRBV5-4, the J call TRBJ2-3, with 9 positions matching TRBD1. The CDR3 has 14 amino acids. Unmatched junction bases numbered 4, after V lost 4 bases and J lost 4 bases. Germline values: CDR1 SGHNT, CDR2 YYREEE (reference sequence).

The gene calls are TRBV20-1 and TRBJ1-1; D is unresolved. Trimming removed 4 bases at V and 11 bases at J, with 11 bases between. CDR3 size: 10 residues. CDR1 is DFQATT and CDR2 is SNEGSKA in the germline V gene (reference sequence). The CDR3 DNA sequence: TGCAGTGCTATGGGCCGGAGGGCTTTCTTT. This translates into CSAMGRRAFF.

CDR3 nucleotide sequence: TGTGCCAGCGGTGGGGTAGGGCAGCGGGGAAACTACGAGCAGTACTTC. The encoded protein is CASGGVGQRGNYEQYF. This chain uses TRBV2 with TRBJ2-7; 7 positions agree with TRBD2. The germline V gene has CDR1 SNHLY and CDR2 FYNNEI. Losses at the gene ends were 8 bases for V and 3 bases for J; bases not matched to a gene: 16. The CDR3 has 16 residues.

The gene calls are TRBV28 and TRBJ2-5; D may be TRBD2 (6 bases). Germline CDR1 reads MDHEN; CDR2 reads SYDVKM. This CDR3 is 15 amino acids long. V lost 4 bases to trimming and J lost 2 bases, with 14 bases between them. CDR3 residues: CASSYAGRLQETQYF. DNA for the CDR3: TGTGCCAGCAGTTACGCGGGACGGCTGCAAGAGACCCAGTACTTC.

This rearrangement joins TRBV2 to TRBJ2-3, with 10 nucleotides matching TRBD2. CDR1 is SNHLY and CDR2 is FYNNEI in the germline V gene. The CDR3 is 15 amino acids. Trimming cost V 6 bases and J 0 bases; bases outside gene matches: 3. CDR3 protein: CASSVLAGSTDTQYF. CDR3 nucleotide sequence: TGTGCCAGCAGCGTACTAGCGGGAAGCACAGATACGCAGTATTTT. Looking up the rest from reference TRBV2 and TRBJ2-3 gives the full variable domain: EPEVTQTPSHQVTQMGQEVILRCVPISNHLYFYWYRQILGQKVEFLVSFYNNEISEKSEIFDDQFSVERPDGSNFTLKIRSTKLEDSAMYFCASSVLAGSTDTQYFGPGTRLTVL.

This chain joins TRBV28 and TRBJ1-5; 9 bases map to TRBD1. The CDR3 contains 15 residues. V dropped 5 bases and J dropped 9; count of bases not matched to a gene: 11. Germline-derived CDR1 and CDR2 are MDHEN and SYDVKM. This CDR3 reads CASSRETGGVRPQHF. Here the CDR3 DNA reads TGTGCCAGCAGTCGGGAGACAGGGGGGGTGAGGCCCCAGCATTTT.

The gene calls are TRBV4-2 and TRBJ2-7, with a tentative D call TRBD1 (6 bases). From germline, CDR1 is LGHNA and CDR2 YNFKEQ. Trimming shortened V by 5 bases and J by 4 bases, and 9 bases separated the two germline ends. The CDR3 extends over 12 amino acids. CDR3 bases: TGTGCCAGCAGCTCCCAGGGGTACGAGCAGTACTTC. This encodes CASSSQGYEQYF.

This chain links TRBV14 with TRBJ2-7; TRBD2 matches 14 bases. CDR3 length: 15 residues. The V gene's germline CDR1 is SGHDN and CDR2 FVKESK. V trimming: 1 base; J trimming: 6 bases; junction bases outside the gene matches: 2. This CDR3 reads CASSQAGLAGAEQYF. In nucleotides, the CDR3 is TGTGCCAGCAGCCAAGCGGGACTAGCGGGAGCCGAGCAGTACTTC.

The rearrangement joins TRBV6-1 to TRBJ1-1; D remains unclear. The CDR3 is 14 residues long. Germline CDR1 reads MNHNS; CDR2 reads SASEGT. V lost 3 bases and J lost 0, with 8 bases in between. The CDR3 region is CASSDRQLNTEAFF. In nucleotides, the CDR3 is TGTGCCAGCAGTGATCGTCAGTTGAACACTGAAGCTTTCTTT.

In DNA, the CDR3 is TGCGCCAGCAGCGATGGCCTCCGGGACATCAGCACAGATACGCAGTATTTT. This encodes CASSDGLRDISTDTQYF. V gene TRBV5-1 combines with J gene TRBJ2-3; TRBD1 might be the D (6 bases). V lost 4 bases, J lost 0 bases, and 18 bases lay in between. Germline assignment: CDR1 SGHRS and CDR2 YFSETQ. There are 17 residues in the CDR3.

Only one count was recorded for this clone. V is TRBV4-3 and J is TRBJ1-1; D is ambiguous. With 0 bases removed from V and 0 bases from J, the gap between germline ends came to 8 bases. CDR3 length: 15 residues. The germline V gene has CDR1 LGHNA and CDR2 YSLEER. This CDR3 reads CASSQEAGMNTEAFF. The CDR3 bases are TGCGCCAGCAGCCAAGAGGCTGGCATGAACACTGAAGCTTTCTTT.

The rearrangement joins TRBV28 to TRBJ1-5, with D maybe TRBD1 (5 bases). The CDR3 covers 14 residues. Germline CDR1 and CDR2: MDHEN and SYDVKM. The V end was cut by 2 bases, the J end by 6 bases, with 11 bases between. CDR3 loop: CASSLSRESQPQHF. The CDR3 DNA reads TGTGCCAGCAGTTTAAGCAGGGAAAGTCAGCCCCAGCATTTT.

The chain uses TRBV7-9 and TRBJ2-7, with 7 positions matching TRBD2. The length of the CDR3 is 15 residues. V was clipped by 4 bases and J by 0 bases; unmatched bases: 6. Germline V lookup: CDR1 SEHNR, CDR2 FQNEAQ (reference sequence). The CDR3 DNA reads as TGTGCCAGCAGCTCAAGCGGGACCCACTCCTACGAGCAGTACTTC. This gives the protein CASSSSGTHSYEQYF.